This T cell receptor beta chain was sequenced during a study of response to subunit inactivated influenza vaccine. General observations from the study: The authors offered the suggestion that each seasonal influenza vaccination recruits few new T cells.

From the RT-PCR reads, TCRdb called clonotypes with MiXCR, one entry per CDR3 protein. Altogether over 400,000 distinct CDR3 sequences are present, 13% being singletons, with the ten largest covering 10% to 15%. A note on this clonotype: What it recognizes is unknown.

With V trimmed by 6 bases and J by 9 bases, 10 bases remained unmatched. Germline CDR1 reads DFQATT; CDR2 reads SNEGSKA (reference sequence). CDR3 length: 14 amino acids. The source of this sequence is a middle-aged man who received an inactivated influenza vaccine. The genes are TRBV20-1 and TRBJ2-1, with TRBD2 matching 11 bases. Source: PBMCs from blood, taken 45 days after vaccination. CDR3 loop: CSAMVVAGGSEQFF. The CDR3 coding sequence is TGCAGTGCAATGGTCGTAGCGGGAGGGAGTGAGCAGTTCTTC.